The 5 T cell receptor beta chains reported below all come from one sample, sequenced in a study of CD8 T cells in Susac syndrome. Reverse transcription of roughly 0.45 to 1 ug RNA used random hexamers. TCRdb recomputed calls from the immunoSEQ multiplex PCR reads with MiXCR, one row per CDR3 protein. The data hold 100,000 to 150,000 distinct CDR3 sequences, with 80% to 85% observed a single time. The specimen sequenced was CD8+ T cells from PBMCs. These receptors originate from a human donor with multiple sclerosis.

The chain recombines TRBV6-5 with TRBJ2-7, with D hard to call. Germline V gene data show CDR1 as MNHEY and CDR2 as SVGAGI. V gave up 2 bases and J gave up 3 bases, with 11 bases separating them. CDR3 length: 14 amino acids. The CDR3 here is CASSYGNTDYEQYF. The CDR3 coding sequence is TGTGCCAGCAGTTACGGTAACACCGACTACGAGCAGTACTTC.

The V call is TRBV12-3 or TRBV12-4, the J call TRBJ2-5; a possible D gene is TRBD1 (6 bases). V was trimmed by 3 bases and J by 3 bases, leaving 11 bases between them. CDR3 length equals 14 residues. As DNA, the CDR3 is TGTGCCAGCAGTTTCGGACAGTACGAAGAGACCCAGTACTTC. Its protein product is CASSFGQYEETQYF.

In its sample, this clonotype was seen a few times. The chain carries TRBV28 and TRBJ2-7; TRBD1 might be the D (7 bases). V lost 2 bases and J 3 bases, leaving 14 bases between the germline ends. CDR1 and CDR2 from the germline V gene are MDHEN and SYDVKM. The CDR3 contains 15 residues. CDR3 DNA: TGTGCCAGCAGTTTACGAGGGGGCGGGATCTACGAGCAGTACGTC. Protein sequence: CASSLRGGGIYEQYV.

The chain's CDR3 is CASSFSTTEAFF. The CDR3 bases are TGTGCCAGCAGCTTTTCGACCACTGAAGCTTTCTTT. The V call is TRBV7-9, the J call TRBJ1-1; D uncertain. The CDR3 consists of 12 residues. The V end was cut by 3 bases, the J end by 4 bases, with 6 bases between. Germline V CDR1 and CDR2: SEHNR, FQNEAQ (reference sequence).

This chain connects TRBV30 to TRBJ1-2; 7 nucleotides align to TRBD1. The CDR3 length is 15 residues. After removal of 4 bases from V and 1 base from J, the junction contained 9 bases not matched to a gene. The V gene's germline CDR1 is GTSNPN and CDR2 SVGIG (reference sequence). The CDR3 nucleotides read TGTGCCTGGACACCCCTCAGGGGGATTAACTATGGCTACACCTTC. The encoded protein is CAWTPLRGINYGYTF.